The 26 T cell receptor beta chains given below trace back to one sample, sequenced in a study. TCRdb used MiXCR to reprocess the 5' RACE reads, holding one entry per CDR3 protein. In the table there are some 37,000 distinct CDR3 sequences, approximately 20% of which are singletons. What was sequenced was naive CD4+ T cells sorted from a lymph node. The sample's subset: naive CD4+ T cells, CD4+CD45RA+CD25-. The receptors were gathered from a female donor with breast cancer.

This clonotype was recorded at least ten times. The V gene is TRBV5-1, the J gene TRBJ1-1; D is unresolved. V gave up 4 bases and J gave up 1 base, with 8 bases separating them. Germline-derived CDR1 and CDR2 are SGHRS and YFSETQ. The CDR3 is 13 residues long. CDR3 sequence: CASSVRPNTEAFF. The CDR3 nucleotides are TGCGCCAGCAGCGTTCGCCCGAACACTGAAGCTTTCTTT.

Worth noting for this clonotype: It is likely a read error, because the conserved phenylalanine at the end of the CDR3 is missing. V gene TRBV7-2 combines with J gene TRBJ2-3; D gene unclear. The CDR3 spans 13 residues. V lost 4 bases to trimming and J lost 0 bases, with 5 bases between them. Germline V gene lookup returns CDR1 SGHTA and CDR2 FQGNSA. CDR3 nucleotides: TGTGCCAGCAGCTCCTTTAGCACAGATACGCAGTATTCT. Amino acids: CASSSFSTDTQYS.

This clonotype was picked up a small number of times. This chain connects TRBV29-1 to TRBJ1-2, with D uncertain. Germline V gene lookup returns CDR1 SQVTM and CDR2 ANQGSEA. The CDR3 has 14 amino acids. V was trimmed by 6 bases and J by 2 bases, leaving 16 bases between them. The CDR3 loop is CSVRRRAENYGYTF. CDR3 DNA sequence: TGCAGCGTCCGGCGGAGGGCCGAAAACTATGGCTACACCTTC. Using reference TRBV29-1 and TRBJ1-2 for the parts outside the CDR3, the full variable domain is SAVISQKPSRDICQRGTSLTIQCQVDSQVTMMFWYRQQPGQSLTLIATANQGSEATYESGFVIDKFPISRPNLTFSTLTVSNMSPEDSSIYLCSVRRRAENYGYTFGSGTRLTVV.

This clonotype came up a few times. The chain recombines TRBV20-1 with TRBJ1-5; 9 nucleotides line up with TRBD1. The CDR3 runs 19 residues. After removal of 2 bases from V and 5 bases from J, the junction contained 19 bases not matched to a gene. Germline CDR1 is DFQATT and CDR2 is SNEGSKA (reference sequence). The CDR3 nucleotides are TGCAGTGCTAGACCAATATCCGGGACAGGGTTCCCTCCCGATCAGCCCCAGCATTTT. Translating it yields CSARPISGTGFPPDQPQHF.

Remarks on this clonotype: A read error is possible here, since a much larger clone lies one base away. The chain combines TRBV5-1 with TRBJ1-2; 7 bases are shared with TRBD1. V lost 4 bases and J lost 4; bases outside the gene matches: 13. The CDR3 is 16 residues long. Germline lookup yields CDR1 SGHRS and CDR2 YFSETQ. CDR3 protein: CASSLNGQVEGYGYTF. In nucleotides, the CDR3 is TGCGCCAGCAGCCTCAATGGACAGGTTGAGGGCTATGGCTACACCTTC.

V gene TRBV18 combines with J gene TRBJ1-2; D gene uncertain. The CDR3 is 13 residues long. Trimming shortened V by 2 bases and J by 1 base, and 5 bases separated the two germline ends. In germline, CDR1 is KGHSH, CDR2 LQKENI. The CDR3 here is CASSPGNNYGYTF. CDR3 bases: TGTGCCAGCTCACCAGGGAATAACTATGGCTACACCTTC.

CDR3 DNA: TGTGCCAGCTCCGGACTAGACGGTGGGACCCAGTACTTC. This gives the protein CASSGLDGGTQYF. The chain carries TRBV28 and TRBJ2-5; TRBD2 agrees at 7 bases. The CDR3 spans 13 residues. CDR1 MDHEN and CDR2 SYDVKM come from the germline V gene. The V and J ends lost 8 bases and 7 bases, in that order; junction bases with no gene match: 10. The full variable domain, with the rest looked up from reference TRBV28 and TRBJ2-5, is DVKVTQSSRYLVKRTGEKVFLECVQDMDHENMFWYRQDPGLGLRLIYFSYDVKMKEKGDIPEGYSVSREKKERFSLILESASTNQTSMYLCASSGLDGGTQYFGPGTRLLVL.

This clonotype has a handful of counts. For the CDR3, the DNA is TGCAGTGCAGACGACAGGGGAGACTACGAGCAGTACTTC. Residues: CSADDRGDYEQYF. The J gene is TRBJ2-7, the V gene TRBV20-1; TRBD1 agrees at 8 bases. The J segment lost 3 bases and the V segment lost 6 bases, leaving 7 bases of the junction unmatched. Germline V lookup: CDR1 DFQATT, CDR2 SNEGSKA (reference sequence). There are 13 residues in the CDR3.

The table lists this clonotype with a few counts. The chain is built from TRBV5-1 and TRBJ2-2; 10 bases agree with TRBD2. Trimming cost V 4 bases and J 4 bases; bases outside gene matches: 4. The CDR3 covers 15 residues. Germline V gives CDR1 SGHRS, CDR2 YFSETQ. The CDR3 sequence is CASSGLAEFTGELFF. DNA for the CDR3: TGCGCCAGCAGCGGACTAGCGGAATTCACCGGGGAGCTGTTTTTT.

Remarks on this clonotype: One end of the junction does not line up with germline, which may come from a read error. The V and J genes are TRBV20-1 and TRBJ2-1, with TRBD2 identical over 11 bases. The germline V gene has CDR1 DFQATT and CDR2 SNEGSKA (reference sequence). This CDR3 is 16 amino acids long. The CDR3 sequence: CRASPTSGADDNEQFF. The DNA for the CDR3 is TGCCGTGCTAGCCCGACTAGCGGGGCGGACGACAATGAGCAGTTCTTC.

Notes on this clonotype: This may stem from a read error, because a much larger clone lies one nucleotide away. A read error is likely, as this CDR3 ends without the conserved phenylalanine or tryptophan. The rearrangement uses TRBV20-1 and TRBJ1-1; tentative D call: TRBD1 (5 bases). Germline V gene data show CDR1 as DFQATT and CDR2 as SNEGSKA (reference sequence). The length of the CDR3 is 12 residues. V was trimmed by 5 bases and J by 2 bases, leaving 9 bases between them. CDR3 nucleotides: TGCAGTGCTCTGGGACCCAACACTGAAGCTTTCCTT. Amino acid sequence: CSALGPNTEAFL.

On this clonotype itself: Since the CDR3 does not end with the conserved phenylalanine or tryptophan, this likely comes from a read error. The rearrangement joins TRBV24-1 to TRBJ2-1; TRBD1 might be the D (6 bases). The germline gives CDR1 KGHDR, CDR2 SFDVKD. Between the trimmed V and J ends, which lost 0 bases and 8 bases, there was a span of 16 bases. The CDR3 covers 16 residues. The CDR3 coding sequence is TGTGCCACCAGTGATTTGACAGGGAAAGGGGCCGATGAGCAGTTCTCC. This gives the protein CATSDLTGKGADEQFS.

This clonotype was counted only a few times. The chain links TRBV5-1 to TRBJ1-3; the D is unclear. CDR3 length equals 15 residues. The germline V and J ends were trimmed by 0 bases and 7 bases, with 14 bases remaining between them. Germline V lookup: CDR1 SGHRS, CDR2 YFSETQ. The CDR3 loop is CASSLDTAGGNTIYF. CDR3 nucleotides: TGCGCCAGCAGCTTGGATACGGCTGGTGGGAACACCATATATTTT. The whole variable domain, filled in from reference TRBV5-1 and TRBJ1-3, reads KAGVTQTPRYLIKTRGQQVTLSCSPISGHRSVSWYQQTPGQGLQFLFEYFSETQRNKGNFPGRFSGRQFSNSRSEMNVSTLELGDSALYLCASSLDTAGGNTIYFGEGSWLTVV.

V is TRBV28 and J is TRBJ2-1, with D tentatively TRBD1 (6 bases). The CDR3 contains 15 residues. The germline V and J ends were trimmed by 6 bases and 2 bases, with 14 bases remaining between them. Germline CDR1 is MDHEN and CDR2 is SYDVKM. CDR3 protein: CASSSGGVPYNEQFF. For the CDR3, the DNA is TGTGCCAGCAGCTCTGGGGGCGTTCCCTACAATGAGCAGTTCTTC.

This clonotype was observed a handful of times. V gene TRBV7-6 combines with J gene TRBJ2-2; tentative D call: TRBD1 (5 bases). Trimming shortened V by 5 bases and J by 4 bases, and 11 bases separated the two germline ends. Germline V gene lookup returns CDR1 SGHVS and CDR2 FNYEAQ. The CDR3 runs 14 residues. Here the CDR3 reads CASSVSGFTGELFF. CDR3 nucleotide sequence: TGTGCCAGCAGCGTTTCAGGGTTCACCGGGGAGCTGTTTTTT.

The J gene is TRBJ2-1, the V gene TRBV7-6; 7 bases are a match to TRBD2. Per germline, CDR1 SGHVS and CDR2 FNYEAQ. Germline trimming cut 2 bases from V and 10 bases from J; bases unmatched to any gene: 11. This CDR3 comprises 15 residues. In nucleotides, the CDR3 is TGTGCCAGCAGCTTATCCCTAGCGGCAATTGGGGAGCAGTTCTTC. Translating it yields CASSLSLAAIGEQFF.

This clonotype was detected many times. This chain links TRBV6-2 or TRBV6-3 with TRBJ2-2; D is unresolved. The CDR3 loop spans 12 amino acids. The V end lost 4 bases, the J end lost 3 bases, and 3 bases lay between the germline ends. CDR1 MNHEY and CDR2 SVGEGT come from the germline V gene. CDR3 loop: CASSSDTGELFF. The CDR3, as DNA: TGTGCCAGCAGTTCTGACACCGGGGAGCTGTTTTTT.

This clonotype came up many times. The chain combines TRBV12-3 or TRBV12-4 with TRBJ2-7; 8 nucleotides line up with TRBD1. V shed 5 bases, J shed 1 base, and the junction held 4 bases outside the gene matches. The CDR3 is made up of 14 amino acids. CDR3 nucleotides: TGTGCCAGCAGTCCCCGGACAGGGTCCTACGAGCAGTACTTC. The encoded protein is CASSPRTGSYEQYF.

Regarding this clonotype: This may be a read error, as it is one base from a much larger clone. The V and J genes are TRBV7-3 and TRBJ2-2; tentative D call: TRBD1 (5 bases). Germline CDR1 and CDR2: SGHTA and FQGTGA. The CDR3 spans 15 residues. Trimming left V 5 bases short and J 1 base short, with 11 bases between. The CDR3 reads CASSVQGVNTGELFF. The CDR3 region has the DNA TGTGCCAGCAGCGTGCAGGGTGTGAACACCGGGGAGCTGTTTTTT.

The chain's CDR3 is CASSTSGRAPGELFF. DNA for the CDR3: TGTGCCAGCAGCACTAGCGGGAGGGCCCCCGGGGAGCTGTTTTTT. This chain uses TRBV11-3 with TRBJ2-2, with TRBD2 identical over 13 bases. Looked up from germline, CDR1 is SGHNT and CDR2 is YENEEA. CDR3 length: 15 amino acids. V trimming: 5 bases; J trimming: 6 bases; junction bases outside the gene matches: 3.

This clonotype showed up just a few times. The chain links TRBV5-6 to TRBJ1-4; TRBD1 matches 8 bases. The CDR3 covers 14 residues. The germline V gene has CDR1 SGHDT and CDR2 YYEEEE. V shed 5 bases and J 7 bases; nucleotides not matched to a gene: 7. The CDR3 protein is CASRTRDRSEKLFF. In DNA form, the CDR3 reads TGTGCCAGCAGGACTCGGGACAGGAGTGAAAAACTGTTTTTT.

A remark on this clonotype: Sequence at one end of the junction differs from germline and may be a read error. The rearrangement joins TRBV6-2 or TRBV6-3 to TRBJ2-1; D unresolved. The CDR3 spans 17 residues. CDR1 and CDR2 from the germline V gene are MNHEY and SVGEGT. The DNA of the CDR3 is TGTGCCAGCACTAGTCCGAATGTAAGGAGCTCCTACAATGAGCAGTGCTTC. This codes for CASTSPNVRSSYNEQCF.

There are many counts of this clonotype. The chain links TRBV4-3 to TRBJ1-2; 8 bases map to TRBD1. This CDR3 spans 13 amino acids. The germline V gene has CDR1 LGHNA and CDR2 YSLEER. Trimming cost V 4 bases and J 4 bases; bases outside gene matches: 2. Written as DNA, the CDR3 is TGCGCCAGCAGCCCAGGGGGCGGCTATGGCTACACCTTC. This gives the protein CASSPGGGYGYTF.

The chain has TRBV4-1 and TRBJ2-1; 9 bases line up with TRBD2. The trim removed 2 bases at V and 5 bases at J, leaving 7 bases unmatched. Germline CDR1 and CDR2: MGHRA and YSYEKL. CDR3 length: 16 amino acids. The CDR3 region has the DNA TGCGCCAGCAGCCAACCTATAGCGGGAGTGAACAATGAGCAGTTCTTC. Encoded protein: CASSQPIAGVNNEQFF.

This clonotype was counted between two and nine times. The chain combines TRBV7-2 with TRBJ1-6, with 7 bases aligning to TRBD1. V lost 3 bases, J lost 7 bases, and 3 bases stayed unmatched. The CDR3 is 14 residues long. Germline V gene lookup returns CDR1 SGHTA and CDR2 FQGNSA. The CDR3 is CASSFRQGNSPLHF. For the CDR3, the DNA is TGTGCCAGCAGCTTCAGACAGGGAAATTCACCCCTCCACTTT.

This clonotype was detected a few times. V gene TRBV20-1 combines with J gene TRBJ2-2; 12 bases fit TRBD2. The V and J ends lost 3 bases and 2 bases, in that order; junction bases with no gene match: 7. This CDR3 spans 17 amino acids. Per the germline V gene, CDR1 is DFQATT and CDR2 is SNEGSKA (reference sequence). The CDR3 sequence: CSARGGGLAGNTGELFF. The CDR3 coding sequence is TGCAGTGCTAGGGGGGGCGGACTAGCGGGAAACACCGGGGAGCTGTTTTTT.